The 5 T cell receptor beta chains below come from one sample, sequenced in a study of cytomegalovirus exposure and HLA in healthy donors. The protocol was immunoSEQ multiplex PCR, while the TCRdb copy is restricted to in-frame clones and leaves out a portion. The table includes fewer than 75,000 clones, 94% detected once. The sequenced material came from PBMCs. These receptors all stem from a woman younger than 30 in good health and CMV-seropositive.

The chain links TRBV7-7 to TRBJ2-1; 16 bases fit TRBD2. With V trimmed by 6 bases and J by 1 base, 6 bases remained unmatched. CDR1 is SSHAT, CDR2 FNYEAQ, per germline (reference sequence). CDR3 length: 18 amino acids. The DNA of the CDR3 is TGTGCCAGCAGGGAGGGACTAGCGGGGGGGCATTCCTACAATGAGCAGTTCTTC. Residues: CASREGLAGGHSYNEQFF.

This chain links TRBV5-1 with TRBJ1-1, with 9 bases lining up with TRBD1. The ends lost 1 base at V and 2 bases at J; junction bases unmatched: 6. Germline-derived CDR1 and CDR2 are SGHRS and YFSETQ. The CDR3 sequence is 16 residues long. The CDR3 bases are TGCGCCAGCAGCTTGTTGGGACAGGGATCTAACACTGAAGCTTTCTTT. The encoded protein is CASSLLGQGSNTEAFF.

The chain couples TRBV19 to TRBJ2-6; D remains unclear. There are 16 residues in the CDR3. CDR1 and CDR2 from the germline V gene are LNHDA and SQIVND (reference sequence). V lost 3 bases to trimming and J lost 2 bases, with 11 bases between them. The CDR3 sequence: CASSMLRGAGANVLTF. CDR3 in DNA: TGTGCCAGTAGTATGCTTAGAGGAGCTGGGGCCAACGTCCTGACTTTC.

The chain is built from TRBV10-1 and TRBJ2-2, with 10 bases matching TRBD2. Trimming removed 6 bases from V and 7 bases from J; junction bases left unmatched: 5. CDR1 and CDR2 from the germline V gene are WNHNN and SYGVQD (reference sequence). This CDR3 spans 14 amino acids. The CDR3 here is CASSPSGSNGELFF. The DNA for the CDR3 is TGCGCCAGCAGCCCTAGCGGGAGTAACGGGGAGCTGTTTTTT.

The rearrangement links TRBV6-1 to TRBJ2-3; 13 positions match TRBD2. The CDR3 length is 15 residues. Germline CDR1 is MNHNS and CDR2 is SASEGT. The V segment lost 8 bases and the J segment 5 bases; nucleotides outside the gene matches: 7. The CDR3 nucleotides read TGTGCCAGCGCCGTACTAGCGGGAGGGGAAGATACGCAGTATTTT. Protein sequence: CASAVLAGGEDTQYF.